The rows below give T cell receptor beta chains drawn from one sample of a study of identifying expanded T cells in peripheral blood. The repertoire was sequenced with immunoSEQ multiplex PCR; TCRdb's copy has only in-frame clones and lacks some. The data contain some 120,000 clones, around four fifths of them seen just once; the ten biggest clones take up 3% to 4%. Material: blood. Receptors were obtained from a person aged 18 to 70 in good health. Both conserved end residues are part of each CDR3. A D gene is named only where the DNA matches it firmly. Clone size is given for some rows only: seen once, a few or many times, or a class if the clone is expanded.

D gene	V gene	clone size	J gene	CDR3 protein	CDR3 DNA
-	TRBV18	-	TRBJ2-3	CASSRKGLDTDTQYF	TGTGCCAGCTCACGAAAGGGACTGGACACAGATACGCAGTATTTT
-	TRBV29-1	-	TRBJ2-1	CSSTSVGAINEQFF	TGCAGCTCAACTTCAGTGGGGGCGATAAATGAGCAGTTCTTC
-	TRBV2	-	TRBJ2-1	CASSAGGGPYNEQFF	TGTGCCAGCAGTGCGGGTGGGGGACCCTACAATGAGCAGTTCTTC
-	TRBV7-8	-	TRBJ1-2	CASSPGEEKIYTF	TGTGCCAGCAGCCCGGGTGAGGAAAAAATCTACACCTTC
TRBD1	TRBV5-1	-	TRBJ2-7	CASSLSIDRDYEQYF	TGCGCCAGCAGCTTATCGATCGACAGGGACTACGAGCAGTACTTC
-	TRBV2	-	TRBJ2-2	CASSEATGELFF	TGTGCCAGCAGTGAAGCTACCGGGGAGCTGTTTTTT
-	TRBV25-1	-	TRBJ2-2	CASSEHVQGPGELFF	TGTGCCAGCAGTGAACATGTGCAGGGGCCCGGGGAGCTGTTTTTT
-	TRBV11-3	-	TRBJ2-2	CASSFGNPLTNYPNTGELFF	TGTGCCAGCAGCTTTGGGAACCCACTAACTAATTACCCGAACACCGGGGAGCTGTTTTTT
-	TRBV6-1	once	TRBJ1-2	CASSRDFQYGYTF	TGTGCCAGCAGTCGGGATTTCCAGTATGGCTACACCTTC
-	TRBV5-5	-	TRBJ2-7	CASSLGWIQDEQYF	TGTGCCAGCAGCTTGGGTTGGATCCAGGACGAGCAGTACTTC
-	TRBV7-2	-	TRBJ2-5	CASSFWGIQETQYF	TGTGCCAGCAGCTTTTGGGGTATTCAAGAGACCCAGTACTTC
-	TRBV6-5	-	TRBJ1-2	CASGRVSREGGYTF	TGTGCCAGCGGGCGGGTCTCTCGGGAGGGTGGCTACACCTTC
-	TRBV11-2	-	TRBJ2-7	CASSLGGTVYEQYF	TGTGCCAGCAGCTTAGGGGGGACGGTCTACGAGCAGTACTTC
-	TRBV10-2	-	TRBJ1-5	CATVQGPSNSNQPQHF	TGCGCCACCGTACAGGGACCGAGCAATAGCAATCAGCCCCAGCATTTT
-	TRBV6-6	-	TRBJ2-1	CASRTTLDFYNEQFF	TGTGCCAGCAGGACCACACTGGATTTCTACAATGAGCAGTTCTTC
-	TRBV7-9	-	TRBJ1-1	CASRGYTEAFF	TGTGCCAGCAGGGGGTACACTGAAGCTTTCTTT
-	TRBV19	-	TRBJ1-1	CASSMDHGNTEAFF	TGTGCCAGTAGTATGGACCATGGGAACACTGAAGCTTTCTTT
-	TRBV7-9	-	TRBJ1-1	CASSLVAGPVLAFF	TGTGCCAGCAGCTTAGTGGCGGGGCCGGTGCTGGCTTTCTTT
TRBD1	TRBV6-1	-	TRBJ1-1	CASSPPGRGPTEAFF	TGTGCCAGCAGCCCCCCTGGGAGGGGGCCCACTGAAGCTTTCTTT
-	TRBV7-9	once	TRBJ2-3	CASSLYLTDTQYF	TGTGCCAGCAGCTTATATCTAACAGATACGCAGTATTTT
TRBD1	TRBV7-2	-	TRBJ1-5	CASSLAGGTGSGQPQHF	TGTGCCAGCAGCTTGGCGGGGGGGACAGGGTCAGGTCAGCCCCAGCATTTT
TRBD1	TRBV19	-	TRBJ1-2	CASSRGSGTGALYGYTF	TGTGCCAGTAGTAGGGGCTCCGGGACAGGGGCTCTCTATGGCTACACCTTC
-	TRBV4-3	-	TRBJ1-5	CASSPRTYGQPQHF	TGCGCCAGCAGCCCACGGACGTACGGGCAGCCCCAGCATTTT
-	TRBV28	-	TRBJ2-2	CASTGPNTGELFF	TGTGCCAGCACGGGTCCGAACACCGGGGAGCTGTTTTTT
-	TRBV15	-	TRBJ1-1	CATSRKEGGTEAFF	TGTGCCACCAGCAGGAAGGAGGGTGGCACTGAAGCTTTCTTT
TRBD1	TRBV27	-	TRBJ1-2	CASSPHGQGNGYTF	TGTGCCAGCAGTCCCCATGGACAGGGGAATGGCTACACCTTC
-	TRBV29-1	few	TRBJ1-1	CSVGGSVNTEAFF	TGCAGCGTTGGCGGTTCGGTGAACACTGAAGCTTTCTTT
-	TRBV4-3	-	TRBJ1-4	CASSQGGGTNEKLFF	TGCGCCAGCAGCCAAGGGGGGGGGACTAATGAAAAACTGTTTTTT
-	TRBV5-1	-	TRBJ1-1	CASSVGVNTEAFF	TGCGCCAGCAGCGTAGGGGTGAACACTGAAGCTTTCTTT
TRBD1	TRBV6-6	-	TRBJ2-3	CLVGDRTSDTQYF	TGTCTTGTGGGGGACAGGACGTCAGATACGCAGTATTTT
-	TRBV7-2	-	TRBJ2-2	CASSLKGSHTGELFF	TGTGCCAGCAGCTTGAAAGGGTCCCACACCGGGGAGCTGTTTTTT
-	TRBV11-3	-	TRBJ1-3	CASSLQGPAGNTIYF	TGTGCCAGCAGCTTGCAAGGTCCAGCTGGAAACACCATATATTTT
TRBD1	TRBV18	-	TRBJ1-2	CASSPDRGLNGYTF	TGTGCCAGCTCTCCCGACAGGGGGCTAAATGGCTACACCTTC
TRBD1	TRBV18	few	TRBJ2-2	CASSPQTISGTGGSGELFF	TGTGCCAGCTCACCTCAGACCATCTCCGGGACAGGGGGTAGCGGGGAGCTGTTTTTT
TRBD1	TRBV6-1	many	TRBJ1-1	CASSEEAGQGGTEAFF	TGTGCCAGCAGTGAAGAGGCAGGGCAGGGGGGCACTGAAGCTTTCTTT
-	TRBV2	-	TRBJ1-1	CASRGAGGLNTEAFF	TGTGCCAGCAGGGGGGCAGGAGGCTTGAACACTGAAGCTTTCTTT
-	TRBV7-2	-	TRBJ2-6	CASTYRQHSGANVLTF	TGTGCCAGCACCTACCGACAGCACTCTGGGGCCAACGTCCTGACTTTC